The 9 T cell receptor beta chains below come from one sample, sequenced in a study of blood T cells in healthy people across ages. Through a sample-barcoded 5' primer and a J-beta primer mix, a second PCR was run for about 6 to 12 cycles. Via MiXCR, TCRdb re-called the 5' RACE reads, giving one row per CDR3 protein. The sample shows fewer than 2 million distinct CDR3 sequences, around 40% of them seen only once. The sample taken for sequencing was blood. Receptors were obtained from a human donor in good health.

The chain couples TRBV29-1 to TRBJ1-2; weak D call: TRBD1 (5 bases). Trimming took 3 bases from V and 4 from J, leaving 15 bases between them. CDR1 and CDR2 (germline): SQVTM, ANQGSEA. The CDR3 runs to 14 residues. The CDR3: CSVDRQGDFYGYTF. The CDR3 DNA sequence: TGCAGCGTTGACCGCCAGGGAGATTTCTATGGCTACACCTTC.

This chain connects TRBV20-1 to TRBJ1-1; D is unresolved. Germline CDR1 and CDR2: DFQATT and SNEGSKA (reference sequence). Deletions cut 5 bases from V and 3 bases from J, with 7 bases between. The CDR3 sequence is 11 residues long. The CDR3 DNA reads TGCAGTGCTGTGAGTTACACTGAAGCTTTCTTT. Translation: CSAVSYTEAFF.

This clonotype was seen a few times. V usage is TRBV12-3 or TRBV12-4 and J usage is TRBJ1-4; the D is unclear. V lost 7 bases to trimming and J lost 6 bases, with 9 bases between them. CDR3 size: 12 residues. The CDR3 nucleotides read TGTGCCAGCACCTCAGGTTATGAAAAACTGTTTTTT. Translation gives CASTSGYEKLFF.

This clonotype occurred a few times. The chain recombines TRBV29-1 with TRBJ2-7, with 7 bases aligning to TRBD1. Losses at the gene ends were 4 bases for V and 6 bases for J; bases not matched to a gene: 0. This CDR3 comprises 10 residues. Germline values: CDR1 SQVTM, CDR2 ANQGSEA. CDR3 sequence: CSVAGGEQYF. Written as DNA, the CDR3 is TGCAGCGTTGCAGGGGGCGAGCAGTACTTC.

This clonotype was observed a few times. The chain uses TRBV12-3 or TRBV12-4 and TRBJ2-7; 13 nucleotides agree with TRBD2. This CDR3 spans 18 amino acids. V lost 5 bases to trimming and J lost 0 bases; unmatched junction nucleotides: 10. CDR3: CASSPRLAGGRSSYEQYF. The CDR3 region has the DNA TGTGCCAGCAGTCCCCGACTAGCGGGGGGCCGGAGCTCCTACGAGCAGTACTTC.

This clonotype has only a few counts. The J gene is TRBJ1-1, the V gene TRBV10-3; D is perhaps TRBD1 (5 bases). The CDR3 is 17 residues long. CDR1 and CDR2 (germline): ENHRY, SYGVKD. Between the trimmed V and J ends, which lost 7 bases and 0 bases, there was a span of 21 bases. CDR3 nucleotides: TGTGCCATCAAAAAGGAGGCAGGGAACATCATGAACACTGAAGCTTTCTTT. Protein product: CAIKKEAGNIMNTEAFF.

The CDR3 reads CSAALAGGPHSYNEQFF. CDR3 DNA: TGCAGTGCGGCCCTGGCGGGGGGTCCACATTCCTACAATGAGCAGTTCTTC. The V gene is TRBV20-1, the J gene TRBJ2-1; TRBD2 agrees at 8 bases. The germline V gene has CDR1 DFQATT and CDR2 SNEGSKA (reference sequence). CDR3 length equals 17 residues. V dropped 6 bases and J dropped 1; count of bases not matched to a gene: 14.

The chain is built from TRBV12-3 or TRBV12-4 and TRBJ2-7, with D hard to call. V was trimmed by 8 bases and J by 6 bases, leaving 14 bases between them. The CDR3 has 12 residues. CDR3 loop: CASSEKIPEQYF. CDR3 coding DNA: TGTGCCAGCTCCGAAAAGATCCCCGAGCAGTACTTC.

This chain uses TRBV6-2 or TRBV6-3 with TRBJ1-1; weak D call: TRBD1 (6 bases). Trimming left V 1 base short and J 0 bases short, with 21 bases between. Germline CDR1 and CDR2: MNHEY and SVGEGT. The CDR3 is 19 amino acids. For the CDR3, the DNA is TGTGCCAGCAGTTACTTAACCCCCGGGACAACCAACATGAACACTGAAGCTTTCTTT. Translation: CASSYLTPGTTNMNTEAFF.